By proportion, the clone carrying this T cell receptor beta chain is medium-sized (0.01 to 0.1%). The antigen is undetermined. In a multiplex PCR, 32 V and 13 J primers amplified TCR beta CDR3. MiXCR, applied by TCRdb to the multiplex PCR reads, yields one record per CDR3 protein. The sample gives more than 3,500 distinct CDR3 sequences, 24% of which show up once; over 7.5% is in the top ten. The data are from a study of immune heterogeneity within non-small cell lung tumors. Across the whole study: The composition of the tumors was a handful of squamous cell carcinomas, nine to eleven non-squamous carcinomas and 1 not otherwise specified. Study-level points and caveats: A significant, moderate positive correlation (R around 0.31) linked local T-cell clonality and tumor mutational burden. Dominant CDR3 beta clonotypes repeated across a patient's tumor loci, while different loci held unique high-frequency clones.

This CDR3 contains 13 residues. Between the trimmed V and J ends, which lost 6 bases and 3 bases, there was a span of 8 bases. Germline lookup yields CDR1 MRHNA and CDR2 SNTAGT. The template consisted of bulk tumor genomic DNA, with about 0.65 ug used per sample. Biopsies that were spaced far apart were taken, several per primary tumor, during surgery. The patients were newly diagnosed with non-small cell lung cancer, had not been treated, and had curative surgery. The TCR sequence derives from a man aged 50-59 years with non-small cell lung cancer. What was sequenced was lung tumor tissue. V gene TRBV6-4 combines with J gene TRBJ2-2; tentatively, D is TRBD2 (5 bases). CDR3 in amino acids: CASSAGDTGELFF. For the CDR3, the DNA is TGTGCCAGCAGCGCGGGCGACACCGGGGAGCTGTTTTTT.